This entry lists 28 T cell receptor beta chains sequenced from one sample in a study of regulatory T cells in long-lasting Graves disease. Construction of TCR beta libraries relied on iRepertoire HTBI primers and on Arm-PCR targeting CDR3 regions. TCRdb re-called the multiplex PCR reads with MiXCR, one entry per CDR3 protein. The sample shows some 200,000 distinct CDR3 sequences, less than 20% of them seen only once. The time point here: newly diagnosed GD, antithyroid drugs for less than 3 months. RNA extracted from PBMCs served as the sequencing template. The same sample was also studied in work on T cells in Graves' hyperthyroidism and ophthalmopathy.

Sequenced here: peripheral blood mononuclear cells (PBMCs), sampled at new diagnosis, from a patient treated with antithyroid drugs. These receptors all come from a young woman with Graves disease.

The chain uses TRBV12-3 or TRBV12-4 and TRBJ2-3; D possibly uses TRBD1 or TRBD2 (5 bases each). With 6 bases removed from V and 4 bases from J, the gap between germline ends came to 14 bases. This CDR3 is 14 amino acids long. The CDR3 DNA reads as TGTGCCAGCAGCGGGACGGATTCCGCAGATACGCAGTATTTT. Its protein product is CASSGTDSADTQYF.

Ten or more counts support this clonotype. The V gene is TRBV3-1, the J gene TRBJ2-5, with 8 bases fitting TRBD1. The CDR3 is 16 residues long. Germline CDR1 and CDR2: LGHDT and YNNKEL (reference sequence). With V trimmed by 6 bases and J by 4 bases, 13 bases remained unmatched. CDR3 residues: CASSRGRTGRSETQYF. The CDR3 nucleotides are TGTGCCAGCAGTCGAGGCAGGACAGGGAGGTCAGAGACCCAGTACTTC.

The rearrangement links TRBV20-1 to TRBJ2-3; 7 nucleotides match TRBD2. CDR1 is DFQATT, CDR2 SNEGSKA, per germline (reference sequence). With 0 bases clipped from V and 4 bases from J, the junction kept 4 bases outside the gene matches. CDR3 length equals 14 residues. The CDR3 loop reads CSARDGAGADTQYF. CDR3 sequence (DNA): TGCAGTGCTAGAGATGGGGCGGGGGCAGATACGCAGTATTTT.

The chain combines TRBV18 with TRBJ2-6; D unclear. The CDR3 length is 18 residues. CDR1 and CDR2 from the germline V gene are KGHSH and LQKENI. Trimming removed 1 base at V and 0 bases at J, with 13 bases between. Here the CDR3 reads CASSPLMLRSSGANVLTF. CDR3 coding DNA: TGTGCCAGCTCACCACTAATGCTAAGGAGCTCTGGGGCCAACGTCCTGACTTTC.

In its sample, this clonotype was seen many times. The J gene is TRBJ2-3, the V gene TRBV11-3; 12 bases are shared with TRBD2. CDR1 and CDR2 (germline): SGHNT, YENEEA. J lost 2 bases, V lost 5 bases, and 8 bases had no gene match. The CDR3 extends over 17 amino acids. DNA for the CDR3: TGTGCCAGCAGCACGAACCTAGCGGGGGGGCCCACAGATACGCAGTATTTT. Protein: CASSTNLAGGPTDTQYF.

The CDR3: CSARPSGAVTGELFF. CDR3 in DNA: TGCAGTGCCAGACCTAGCGGGGCGGTCACCGGGGAGCTGTTTTTT. This sequence joins TRBV20-1 and TRBJ2-2; 9 nucleotides align to TRBD2. The CDR3 loop spans 15 amino acids. The V gene's germline CDR1 is DFQATT and CDR2 SNEGSKA (reference sequence). Trimming took 6 bases from V and 4 from J; bases not matched to a gene: 9.

This clonotype occurred many times. V gene TRBV7-2 combines with J gene TRBJ2-1, with 14 nucleotides matching TRBD2. J lost 9 bases, V lost 5 bases, and 9 bases had no gene match. This CDR3 has 16 amino acids. Germline V lookup: CDR1 SGHTA, CDR2 FQGNSA. The CDR3 sequence is CASSLTGTSGSIEQFF. In DNA, the CDR3 is TGTGCCAGCAGCCTCACCGGGACTAGCGGGAGTATTGAGCAGTTCTTC.

In this sample, this clonotype turned up many times. The chain recombines TRBV6-1 with TRBJ1-4, with D hard to call. Trimming stripped 1 base from V and 8 bases from J, with 14 bases between. CDR3 size: 15 residues. Germline CDR1 is MNHNS and CDR2 is SASEGT. The DNA of the CDR3 is TGTGCCAGCAGTGAAGGAGGGCCTTCGCGCGAAAAACTGTTTTTT. It is translated as CASSEGGPSREKLFF.

This clonotype was recorded many times. V gene TRBV6-5 combines with J gene TRBJ2-5, with D possibly matching TRBD2 (6 bases). Germline CDR1 MNHEY, CDR2 SVGAGI. There are 16 residues in the CDR3. The germline V and J ends were trimmed by 0 bases and 1 base, with 12 bases remaining between them. The CDR3: CASSYSRGGFQETQYF. The CDR3 DNA is TGTGCCAGCAGTTACTCGAGGGGAGGCTTCCAAGAGACCCAGTACTTC.

This clonotype has ten or more counts. The chain employs TRBV7-9 and TRBJ1-6; 7 bases are a match to TRBD1. The CDR3 has 14 amino acids. V was clipped by 5 bases and J by 7 bases; unmatched bases: 5. CDR1 SEHNR and CDR2 FQNEAQ come from the germline V gene (reference sequence). The CDR3 here is CASSRGQTNSPLHF. CDR3 DNA sequence: TGTGCCAGCAGCCGGGGACAGACCAATTCACCCCTCCACTTT.

The rearrangement uses TRBV5-1 and TRBJ1-1; D remains unclear. The germline CDR1 and CDR2 sequences are SGHRS and YFSETQ. Between the trimmed V and J ends, which lost 7 bases and 3 bases, there was a span of 13 bases. The CDR3 consists of 13 residues. The CDR3 loop is CASRLQVDTEAFF. The CDR3 region has the DNA TGCGCCAGCCGCCTCCAGGTGGACACTGAAGCTTTCTTT.

This clonotype has a count of ten or more. The rearrangement joins TRBV6-1 to TRBJ2-7; 8 positions agree with TRBD2. The ends lost 5 bases at V and 6 bases at J; junction bases unmatched: 15. This CDR3 has 16 amino acids. Germline V gene lookup returns CDR1 MNHNS and CDR2 SASEGT. CDR3 amino acids: CASSTPSGTSTVEQYF. The CDR3 DNA reads TGTGCCAGCAGTACACCTAGTGGGACTAGTACGGTCGAGCAGTACTTC.

In its sample, this clonotype was seen a few times. The likely explanation is a read error, given a far larger clone one base away. This chain joins TRBV27 and TRBJ1-5, with D uncertain. The CDR3 is 13 residues long. CDR1 is MNHEY and CDR2 is SMNVEV in the germline V gene (reference sequence). V was pared by 2 bases and J by 0 bases, with 2 bases between. The chain's CDR3 is CASSLTSNQPQHF. Written as DNA, the CDR3 is TGTGCCAGCAGTTTAACTAGCAATCAGCCCCAGCATTTT.

The chain combines TRBV7-3 with TRBJ2-3, with 7 bases matching TRBD2. This CDR3 comprises 15 residues. Germline V lookup: CDR1 SGHTA, CDR2 FQGTGA. The trim removed 3 bases at V and 5 bases at J, leaving 8 bases unmatched. For the CDR3, the DNA is TGTGCCAGCAGCTTTTTCGGCGGGACTAAAGATACGCAGTATTTT. Protein: CASSFFGGTKDTQYF.

The chain recombines TRBV19 with TRBJ2-3; D gene ambiguous. V was clipped by 6 bases and J by 2 bases, with 15 bases between them. Germline values: CDR1 LNHDA, CDR2 SQIVND (reference sequence). The CDR3 contains 15 residues. Here the CDR3 reads CASSLTNMYTDTQYF. As DNA, the CDR3 is TGTGCCAGTAGCCTTACTAATATGTACACAGATACGCAGTATTTT.

At least ten counts were recorded for this clonotype. This chain links TRBV29-1 with TRBJ1-6; tentative D call: TRBD1 (6 bases). CDR3 length equals 12 residues. V was clipped by 6 bases and J by 7 bases, with 10 bases between them. Germline V gene sequence: CDR1 SQVTM, CDR2 ANQGSEA. CDR3 bases: TGCAGCGTGGGACAAGCCAATTCACCCCTCCACTTT. Amino acid sequence: CSVGQANSPLHF.

This CDR3 reads CASWTRGINTGELFF. The CDR3 region has the DNA TGTGCCAGCTGGACACGGGGGATAAACACCGGGGAGCTGTTTTTT. The chain employs TRBV27 and TRBJ2-2; tentatively, D is TRBD2 (6 bases). This CDR3 has 15 amino acids. V was clipped by 8 bases and J by 2 bases, with 15 bases between them. Germline CDR1 and CDR2: MNHEY and SMNVEV (reference sequence).

This clonotype was counted ten times or more. The chain has TRBV12-3 or TRBV12-4 and TRBJ1-1; D may be TRBD1 (5 bases). This CDR3 is built from 16 residues. The germline V and J ends were trimmed by 6 bases and 1 base, with 18 bases remaining between them. The CDR3 DNA reads as TGTGCCAGCAGCCTGGGCCGGACTGACAGGAACACTGAAGCTTTCTTT. Translating it yields CASSLGRTDRNTEAFF.

The sample holds many counts of this clonotype. The chain couples TRBV27 to TRBJ2-7; D ambiguous. Trimming took off 2 bases at V and 7 bases at J, with 18 bases between the two ends. The CDR3 sequence is 15 residues long. CDR1 MNHEY and CDR2 SMNVEV come from the germline V gene (reference sequence). In nucleotides, the CDR3 is TGTGCCAGCAGTTTAAATTTCGCAGGCGCGAAGGAGCAGTACTTC. Amino acid sequence: CASSLNFAGAKEQYF.

This clonotype was found many times. The V gene is TRBV28, the J gene TRBJ1-2; a weak D match, TRBD1 (5 bases). The germline V gene has CDR1 MDHEN and CDR2 SYDVKM. This CDR3 is 13 amino acids long. The V end lost 7 bases, the J end lost 4 bases, and 13 bases lay between the germline ends. CDR3 protein: CASTTRGPYGYTF. The CDR3 nucleotides read TGTGCCAGCACCACAAGGGGCCCCTATGGCTACACCTTC.

About this clonotype: No conserved phenylalanine or tryptophan ends this CDR3, so it is likely a read error. The DNA is omitted, as the CDR3 cannot be located on it reliably, and the CDR3 follows TCRdb's listing. V usage is TRBV7-9 and J usage is TRBJ1-2; TRBD1 was called by the table and not checked on the DNA. The CDR3 comprises 16 residues, both ends counted. The germline V gene encodes CDR1 SEHNR and CDR2 FQNEAQ (reference sequence). CDR3 loop: CASSPAYRGQGWGYIL.

This clonotype showed up many times. V gene TRBV11-3 combines with J gene TRBJ2-5, with a tentative D call TRBD2 (5 bases). From germline, CDR1 is SGHNT and CDR2 YENEEA. CDR3 length equals 12 residues. The ends were cut back, 5 bases at V and 14 bases at J, with 18 bases in the middle. CDR3 DNA sequence: TGTGCCAGCAGCCTGGACTTCGTCAGCGTCTACTTC. Protein sequence: CASSLDFVSVYF.

This clonotype was seen only a few times. This chain's CDR3 is CASSPRTSRLGEQYF. The CDR3 DNA sequence: TGTGCCAGCTCACCCCGGACTAGTAGACTGGGCGAGCAGTACTTC. The V and J genes are TRBV18 and TRBJ2-7, with 7 bases identical to TRBD2. The CDR3 loop spans 15 amino acids. The V gene's germline CDR1 is KGHSH and CDR2 LQKENI. V was pared by 3 bases and J by 6 bases, with 11 bases of the junction left unmatched.

This clonotype occurred many times. V is TRBV2 and J is TRBJ2-2; D is ambiguous. CDR1 and CDR2 from the germline V gene are SNHLY and FYNNEI. V lost 4 bases and J 0 bases, leaving 9 bases between the germline ends. This CDR3 comprises 15 residues. The CDR3 region has the DNA TGTGCCAGCAGTGGAATAGCTGCGAACACCGGGGAGCTGTTTTTT. Translating it yields CASSGIAANTGELFF.

The chain recombines TRBV12-3 or TRBV12-4 with TRBJ2-1; 13 positions agree with TRBD2. CDR3 length: 15 residues. V lost 6 bases, J lost 8 bases, and 7 bases stayed unmatched. This CDR3 is CASRPTSGGRDEQFF. For the CDR3, the DNA is TGTGCCAGCAGACCGACTAGCGGGGGGAGGGATGAGCAGTTCTTC.

In its sample, this clonotype was seen many times. This rearrangement joins TRBV19 to TRBJ2-2, with D perhaps matching TRBD1 or TRBD2 (6 bases each). The CDR3 covers 16 residues. Deletions cut 5 bases from V and 0 bases from J, with 13 bases between. The germline CDR1 and CDR2 sequences are LNHDA and SQIVND (reference sequence). Written as DNA, the CDR3 is TGTGCCAGTAGTCGAAAGAGGGGGGCGAACACCGGGGAGCTGTTTTTT. Translation gives CASSRKRGANTGELFF.

The chain links TRBV30 to TRBJ1-2; no clear D gene. The CDR3 contains 13 residues. Trimming shortened V by 0 bases and J by 3 bases, and 8 bases separated the two germline ends. CDR1 and CDR2 from the germline V gene are GTSNPN and SVGIG (reference sequence). The DNA of the CDR3 is TGTGCCTGGAGTGTCGGAGGAGACTATGGCTACACCTTC. This sequence encodes CAWSVGGDYGYTF.

The V and J genes are TRBV12-3 or TRBV12-4 and TRBJ2-1; 13 bases align to TRBD2. The CDR3 contains 17 residues. The trim removed 6 bases at V and 3 bases at J, leaving 8 bases unmatched. As DNA, the CDR3 is TGTGCCAGCAGACCAACTAGCGGGGGGGTGGTCTACAATGAGCAGTTCTTC. Translated: CASRPTSGGVVYNEQFF.